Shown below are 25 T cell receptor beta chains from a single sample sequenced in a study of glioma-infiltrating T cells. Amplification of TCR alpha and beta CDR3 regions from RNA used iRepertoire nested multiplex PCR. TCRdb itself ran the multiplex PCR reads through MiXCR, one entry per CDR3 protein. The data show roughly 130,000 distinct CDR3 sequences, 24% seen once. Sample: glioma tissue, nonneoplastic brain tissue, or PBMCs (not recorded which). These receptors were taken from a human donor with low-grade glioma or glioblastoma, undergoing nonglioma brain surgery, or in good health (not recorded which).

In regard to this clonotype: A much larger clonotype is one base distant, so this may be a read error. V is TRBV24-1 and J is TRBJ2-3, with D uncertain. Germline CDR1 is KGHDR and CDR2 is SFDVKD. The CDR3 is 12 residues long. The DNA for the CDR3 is TGTCCCACCAGTGATCGCACAGATACGCAGTATTTT. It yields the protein CPTSDRTDTQYF.

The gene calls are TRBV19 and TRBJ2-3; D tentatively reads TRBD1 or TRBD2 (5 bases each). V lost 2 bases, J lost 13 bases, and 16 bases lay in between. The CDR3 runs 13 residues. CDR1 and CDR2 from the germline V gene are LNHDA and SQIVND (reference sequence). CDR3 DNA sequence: TGTGCCAGTAGTATAAGAAGGGGAGAACGAGAGTATTTT. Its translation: CASSIRRGEREYF.

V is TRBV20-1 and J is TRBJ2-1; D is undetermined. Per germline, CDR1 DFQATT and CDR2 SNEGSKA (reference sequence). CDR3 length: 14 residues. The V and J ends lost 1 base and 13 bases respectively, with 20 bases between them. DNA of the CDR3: TGCAGTGCTAGAGTATCCGGCTCACAAGAGACCCAGTTCTTC. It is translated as CSARVSGSQETQFF.

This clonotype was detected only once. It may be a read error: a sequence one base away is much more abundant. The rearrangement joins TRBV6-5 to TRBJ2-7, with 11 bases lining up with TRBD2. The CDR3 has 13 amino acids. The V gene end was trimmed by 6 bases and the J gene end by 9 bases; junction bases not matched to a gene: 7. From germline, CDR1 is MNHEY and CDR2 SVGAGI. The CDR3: CASRTSGGRGQYV. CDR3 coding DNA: TGTGCCAGCAGAACTAGCGGGGGACGTGGGCAGTACGTC.

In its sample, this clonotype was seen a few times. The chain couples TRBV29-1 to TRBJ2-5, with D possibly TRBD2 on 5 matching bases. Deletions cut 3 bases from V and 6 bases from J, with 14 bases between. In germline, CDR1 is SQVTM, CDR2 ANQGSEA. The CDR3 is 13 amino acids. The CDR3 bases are TGCAGCGTTGATCTGGCTAGCCCGCAGACCCAGTACTTC. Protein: CSVDLASPQTQYF.

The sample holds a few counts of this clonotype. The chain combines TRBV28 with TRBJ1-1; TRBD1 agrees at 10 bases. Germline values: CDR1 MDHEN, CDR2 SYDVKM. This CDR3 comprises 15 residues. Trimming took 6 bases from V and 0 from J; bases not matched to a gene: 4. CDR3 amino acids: CASRPDRGVNTEAFF. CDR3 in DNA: TGTGCCAGCAGGCCGGACAGGGGGGTGAACACTGAAGCTTTCTTT.

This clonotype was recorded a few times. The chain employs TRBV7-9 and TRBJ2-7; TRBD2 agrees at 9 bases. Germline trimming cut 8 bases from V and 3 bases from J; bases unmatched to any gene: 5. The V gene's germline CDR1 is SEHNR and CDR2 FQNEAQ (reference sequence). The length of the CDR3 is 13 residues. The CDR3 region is CASGLAGIYEQYV. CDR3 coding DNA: TGTGCCAGCGGGCTAGCGGGGATCTACGAGCAGTACGTC.

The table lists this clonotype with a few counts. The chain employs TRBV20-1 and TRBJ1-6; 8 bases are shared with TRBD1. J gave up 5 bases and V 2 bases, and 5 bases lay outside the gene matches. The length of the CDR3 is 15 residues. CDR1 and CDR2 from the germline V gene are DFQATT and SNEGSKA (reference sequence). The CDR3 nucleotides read TGCAGTGCTAGATCGGGACAGGCGAATAATTCACCCCTCCACTTT. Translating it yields CSARSGQANNSPLHF.

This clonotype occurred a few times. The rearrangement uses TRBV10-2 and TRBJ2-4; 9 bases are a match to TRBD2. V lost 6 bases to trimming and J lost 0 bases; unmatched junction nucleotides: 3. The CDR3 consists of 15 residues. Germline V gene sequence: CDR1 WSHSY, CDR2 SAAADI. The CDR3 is CASRLAGEAKNIQYF. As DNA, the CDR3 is TGCGCCAGCAGACTAGCGGGTGAAGCCAAAAACATTCAGTACTTC.

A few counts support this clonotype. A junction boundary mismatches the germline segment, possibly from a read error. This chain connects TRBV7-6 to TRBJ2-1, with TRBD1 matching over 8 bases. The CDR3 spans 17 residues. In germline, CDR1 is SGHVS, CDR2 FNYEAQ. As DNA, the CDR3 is TGTGCTAGCAGCCCCCGGACAGGGACCGGCTCCTACAATGAGCGGTTCTTC. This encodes CASSPRTGTGSYNERFF.

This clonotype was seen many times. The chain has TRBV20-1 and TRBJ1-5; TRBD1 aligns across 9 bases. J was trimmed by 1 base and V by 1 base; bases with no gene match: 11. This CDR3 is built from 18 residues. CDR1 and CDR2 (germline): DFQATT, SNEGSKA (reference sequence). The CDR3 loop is CSARGFRDRVGSNQPQHF. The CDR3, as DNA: TGCAGTGCTAGAGGCTTTCGGGACAGGGTAGGGAGCAATCAGCCCCAGCATTTT.

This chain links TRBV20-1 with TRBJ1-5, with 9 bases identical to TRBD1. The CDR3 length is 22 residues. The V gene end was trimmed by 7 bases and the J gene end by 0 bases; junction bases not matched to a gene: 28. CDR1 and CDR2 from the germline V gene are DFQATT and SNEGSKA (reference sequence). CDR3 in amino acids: CSVRGGTGFWTRAGDSNQPQHF. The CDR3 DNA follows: TGCAGTGTTAGGGGTGGGACAGGGTTTTGGACGCGGGCGGGTGATAGCAATCAGCCCCAGCATTTT.

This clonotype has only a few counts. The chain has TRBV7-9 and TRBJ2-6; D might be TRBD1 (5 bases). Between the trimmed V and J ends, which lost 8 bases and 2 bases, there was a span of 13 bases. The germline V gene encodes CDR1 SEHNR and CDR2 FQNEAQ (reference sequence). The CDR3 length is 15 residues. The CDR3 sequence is CASDGRATGANVLTF. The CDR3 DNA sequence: TGTGCCAGCGACGGCAGGGCCACTGGGGCCAACGTCCTGACTTTC.

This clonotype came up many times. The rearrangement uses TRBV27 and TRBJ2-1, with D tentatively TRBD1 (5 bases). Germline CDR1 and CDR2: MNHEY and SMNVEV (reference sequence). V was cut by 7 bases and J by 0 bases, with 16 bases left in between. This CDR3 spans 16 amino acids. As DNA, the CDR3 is TGTGCCAGCAACTCCAAGGGGATTATCTCCTACAATGAGCAGTTCTTC. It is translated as CASNSKGIISYNEQFF.

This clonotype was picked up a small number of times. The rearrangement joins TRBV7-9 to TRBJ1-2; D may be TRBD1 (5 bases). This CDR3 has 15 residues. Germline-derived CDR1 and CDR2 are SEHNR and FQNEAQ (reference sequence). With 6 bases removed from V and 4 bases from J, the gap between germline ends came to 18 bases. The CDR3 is CASRTDSILSYGYTF. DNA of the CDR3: TGTGCCAGCAGAACAGACAGTATCCTGTCCTATGGCTACACCTTC.

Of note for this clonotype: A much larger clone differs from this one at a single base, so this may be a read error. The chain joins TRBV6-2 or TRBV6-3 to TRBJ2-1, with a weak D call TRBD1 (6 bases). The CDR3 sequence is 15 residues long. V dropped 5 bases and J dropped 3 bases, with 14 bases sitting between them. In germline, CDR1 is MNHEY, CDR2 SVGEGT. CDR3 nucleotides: TGTGCCAGCAGTCCCACAGGGCTCTTCTACAATGAGCAGTTCTTC. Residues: CASSPTGLFYNEQFF.

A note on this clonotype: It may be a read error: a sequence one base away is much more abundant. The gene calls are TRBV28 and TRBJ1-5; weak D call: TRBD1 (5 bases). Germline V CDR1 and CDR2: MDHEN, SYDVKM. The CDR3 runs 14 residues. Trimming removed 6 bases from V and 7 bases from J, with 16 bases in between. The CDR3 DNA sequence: TGTGCCAGCAGCGCGGGACCCGGGAGACAGCCCCAGCATTTT. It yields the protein CASSAGPGRQPQHF.

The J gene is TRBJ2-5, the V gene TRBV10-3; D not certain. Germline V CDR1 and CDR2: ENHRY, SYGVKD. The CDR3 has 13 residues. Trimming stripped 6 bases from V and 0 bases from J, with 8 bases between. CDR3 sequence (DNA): TGTGCCATCAGGGACGGTTACCAAGAGACCCAGTACTTC. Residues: CAIRDGYQETQYF.

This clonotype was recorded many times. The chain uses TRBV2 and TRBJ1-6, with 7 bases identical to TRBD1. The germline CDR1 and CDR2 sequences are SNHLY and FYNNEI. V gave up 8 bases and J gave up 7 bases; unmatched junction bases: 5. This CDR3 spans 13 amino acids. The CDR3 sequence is CASDLDRNSPLHF. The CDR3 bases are TGTGCCAGCGACTTGGACAGGAATTCACCCCTCCACTTT.

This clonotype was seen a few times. The CDR3 sequence is CASSPDTDHSNQPQHF. The CDR3 DNA is TGTGCCAGCTCACCTGACACGGACCATAGCAATCAGCCCCAGCATTTT. This sequence joins TRBV18 and TRBJ1-5; D gene ambiguous. The CDR3 covers 16 residues. The germline V gene has CDR1 KGHSH and CDR2 LQKENI. V was clipped by 3 bases and J by 0 bases, with 12 bases between them. Full variable domain (rest looked up from reference TRBV18 and TRBJ1-5): NAGVMQNPRHLVRRRGQEARLRCSPMKGHSHVYWYRQLPEEGLKFMVYLQKENIIDESGMPKERFSAEFPKEGPSILRIQQVVRGDSAAYFCASSPDTDHSNQPQHFGDGTRLSIL.

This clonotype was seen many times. CDR3 sequence reads: CASNGPGTKEETQYF. In DNA form, the CDR3 reads TGTGCCAGCAACGGTCCGGGGACGAAGGAAGAGACCCAGTACTTC. The chain has TRBV6-1 and TRBJ2-5, with D possibly being TRBD1 or TRBD2 (5 bases each). This CDR3 comprises 15 residues. The germline CDR1 and CDR2 sequences are MNHNS and SASEGT. Between the trimmed V and J ends, which lost 7 bases and 3 bases, there was a span of 18 bases.

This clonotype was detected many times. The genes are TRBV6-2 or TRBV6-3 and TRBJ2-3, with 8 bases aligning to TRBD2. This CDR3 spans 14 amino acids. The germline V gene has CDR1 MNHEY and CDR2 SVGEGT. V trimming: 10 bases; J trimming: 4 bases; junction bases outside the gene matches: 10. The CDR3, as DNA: TGTGCCACCCTCTCCTACGGGGGGGCAGATACGCAGTATTTT. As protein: CATLSYGGADTQYF.

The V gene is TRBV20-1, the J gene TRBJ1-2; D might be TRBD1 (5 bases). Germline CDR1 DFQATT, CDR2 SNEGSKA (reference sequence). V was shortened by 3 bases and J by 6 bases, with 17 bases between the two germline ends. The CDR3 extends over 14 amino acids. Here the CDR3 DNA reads TGCAGTGCTAGTGGGGCGGCGTCCGGGGATGGCTACACCTTC. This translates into CSASGAASGDGYTF.

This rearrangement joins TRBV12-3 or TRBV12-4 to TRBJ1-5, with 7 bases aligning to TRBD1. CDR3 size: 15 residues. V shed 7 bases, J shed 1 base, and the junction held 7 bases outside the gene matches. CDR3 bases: TGTGCCAGCACCACAGGGGAGACGAGCAATCAGCCCCAGCATTTT. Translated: CASTTGETSNQPQHF.

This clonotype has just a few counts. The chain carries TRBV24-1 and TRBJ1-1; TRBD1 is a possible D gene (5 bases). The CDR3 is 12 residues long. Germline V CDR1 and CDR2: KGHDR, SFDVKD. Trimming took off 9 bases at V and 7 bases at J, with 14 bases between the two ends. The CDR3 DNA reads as TGTGCCACCGCGGACGAGGACAATGAAGCTTTCTTT. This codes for CATADEDNEAFF.